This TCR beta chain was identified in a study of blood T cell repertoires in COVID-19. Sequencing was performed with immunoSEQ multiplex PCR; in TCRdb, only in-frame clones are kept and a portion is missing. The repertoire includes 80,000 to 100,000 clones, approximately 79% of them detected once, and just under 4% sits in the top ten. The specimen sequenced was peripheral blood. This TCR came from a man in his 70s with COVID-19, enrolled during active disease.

CDR3 amino acids: CASSLMGTDFYGYTF. Written as DNA, the CDR3 is TGTGCCAGCAGTTTAATGGGGACAGACTTCTATGGCTACACCTTC. The rearrangement links TRBV28 to TRBJ1-2; TRBD1 aligns across 7 bases. CDR3 length equals 15 residues. J was trimmed by 4 bases and V by 2 bases; bases with no gene match: 7. Germline CDR1 MDHEN, CDR2 SYDVKM.